Each of the 4 T cell receptor beta chains below was sequenced from the same sample in a study of T cells in Graves' hyperthyroidism and ophthalmopathy. RNA transcripts gave rise to amplified TCR beta CDR3 regions. In the first-round RT-PCR of the TCR CDR3, the HTBI primer set was used. MiXCR, run by TCRdb on the multiplex PCR reads, gives a single entry per CDR3 protein. Of over 250,000 distinct CDR3 sequences in the sample, approximately 26% were seen once. The sequencing input was blood. These receptors came from a man aged 40-50 years with Graves' hyperthyroidism that later progressed to Graves' ophthalmopathy.

Many counts were recorded for this clonotype. V gene TRBV29-1 combines with J gene TRBJ1-3, with D unresolved. Germline-derived CDR1 and CDR2 are SQVTM and ANQGSEA. Trimming left V 2 bases short and J 0 bases short, with 8 bases between. The length of the CDR3 is 14 residues. The CDR3 sequence: CSVERFSSGNTIYF. The CDR3 nucleotides read TGCAGCGTTGAACGGTTTAGCTCTGGAAACACCATATATTTT.

This clonotype was counted at least ten times. This chain joins TRBV6-5 and TRBJ2-4; 7 bases are a match to TRBD2. The CDR3 runs to 16 residues. Germline assignment: CDR1 MNHEY and CDR2 SVGAGI. With V trimmed by 5 bases and J by 0 bases, 7 bases remained unmatched. The CDR3 DNA sequence: TGTGCCAGCAGTACTCCGGGACTACGAGCCAAAAACATTCAGTACTTC. Protein sequence: CASSTPGLRAKNIQYF.

This clonotype was seen at least ten times. The chain links TRBV2 to TRBJ2-7; perhaps TRBD1 as D (5 bases). The CDR3 spans 16 residues. CDR1 and CDR2 (germline): SNHLY, FYNNEI. V was clipped by 2 bases and J by 0 bases, with 14 bases between them. The CDR3 sequence is CASSETRQRSSYEQYF. CDR3 coding DNA: TGTGCCAGCAGTGAAACACGACAGAGAAGCTCCTACGAGCAGTACTTC. Filled out from reference TRBV2 and TRBJ2-7, the complete variable domain reads EPEVTQTPSHQVTQMGQEVILRCVPISNHLYFYWYRQILGQKVEFLVSFYNNEISEKSEIFDDQFSVERPDGSNFTLKIRSTKLEDSAMYFCASSETRQRSSYEQYFGPGTRLTVT.

As to this clonotype: The junction departs from germline at one end; a sequencing error may be responsible. The CDR3 region is CASSTRAQGGGYGQYF. The CDR3 DNA reads TGTGCCAGCAGCACCAGGGCCCAAGGGGGGGGCTACGGGCAGTACTTC. V is TRBV11-2 and J is TRBJ2-7; TRBD2 is a possible D gene (7 bases). Per the germline V gene, CDR1 is SGHAT and CDR2 is FQNNGV. This CDR3 spans 16 amino acids. The variable domain in full, with the rest retrieved from reference TRBV11-2 and TRBJ2-7, is EAGVAQSPRYKIIEKRQSVAFWCNPISGHATLYWYQQILGQGPKLLIQFQNNGVVDDSQLPKDRFSAERLKGVDSTLKIQPAKLEDSAVYLCASSTRAQGGGYGQYFGPGTRLTVT.